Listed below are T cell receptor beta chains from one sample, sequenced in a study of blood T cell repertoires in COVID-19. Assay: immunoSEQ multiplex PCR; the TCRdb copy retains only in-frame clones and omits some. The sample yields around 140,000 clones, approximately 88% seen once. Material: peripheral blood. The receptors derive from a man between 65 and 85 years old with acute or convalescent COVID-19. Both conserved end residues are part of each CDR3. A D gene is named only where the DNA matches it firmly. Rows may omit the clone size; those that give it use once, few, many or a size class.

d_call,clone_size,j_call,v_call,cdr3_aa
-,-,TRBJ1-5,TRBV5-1,CASSLDGGSNQPQHF
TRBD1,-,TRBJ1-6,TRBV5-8,CASSVLTGVASPLHF
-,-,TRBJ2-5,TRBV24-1,CAELGWRAETQYF
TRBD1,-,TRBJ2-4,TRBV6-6,CASSHSLRDRGLIGAKNIQYF
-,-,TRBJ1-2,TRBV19,CASSRSEAYGYTF
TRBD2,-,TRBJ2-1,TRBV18,CASSSGLAAPNEQFF
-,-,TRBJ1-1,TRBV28,CATSFRGRGAFF
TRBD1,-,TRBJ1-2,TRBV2,CASSYRTGAGYTF
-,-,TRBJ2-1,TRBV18,CASSPLRGSFDNEQFF
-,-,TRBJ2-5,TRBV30,CAWSALRQSTGETQYF
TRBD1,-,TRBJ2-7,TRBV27,CASSAAGGGTYEQYF
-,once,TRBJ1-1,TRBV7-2,CASSLGWSGNTEAFF
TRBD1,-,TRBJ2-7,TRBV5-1,CASTDRDRDSYEQYF
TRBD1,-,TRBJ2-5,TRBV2,CASSVDRAQETQYF
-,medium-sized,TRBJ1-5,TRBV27,CASSPQGWQPQHF
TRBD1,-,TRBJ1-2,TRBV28,CASSSSDRGFGYTF
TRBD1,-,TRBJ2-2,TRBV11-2,CASSRSGTGGPGELFF
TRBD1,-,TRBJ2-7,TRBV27,CASSNDRGYEQYF
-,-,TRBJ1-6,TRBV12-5,CASGFDSTPLHF
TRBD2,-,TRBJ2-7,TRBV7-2,CASSPVSSGSSYEQYF
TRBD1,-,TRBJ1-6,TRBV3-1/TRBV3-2,CASRGTGNSPLHF
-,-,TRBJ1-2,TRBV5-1,CASKNRDQGRDFGYTF
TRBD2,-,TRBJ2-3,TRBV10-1,CASSELAGVTDTQYF
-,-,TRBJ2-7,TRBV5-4,CASSRLSSYEQYF
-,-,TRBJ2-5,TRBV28,CASTQQETQYF
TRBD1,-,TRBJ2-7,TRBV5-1,CASSLTPGQGQNEQYF
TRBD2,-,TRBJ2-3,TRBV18,CASSPLAGAASTDTQYF
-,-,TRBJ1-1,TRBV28,CASRPNPGVAFF
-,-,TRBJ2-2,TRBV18,CASSPPRYTGELFF
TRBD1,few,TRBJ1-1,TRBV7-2,CASSFAGGLVYTEAFF
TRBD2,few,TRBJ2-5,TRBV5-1,CASSRLAAETQYF
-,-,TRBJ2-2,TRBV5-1,CASSLSPGLNTGELFF
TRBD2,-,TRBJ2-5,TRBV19,CASSPGLAPYQETQYF
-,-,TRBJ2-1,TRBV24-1,CATSDLNEQFF